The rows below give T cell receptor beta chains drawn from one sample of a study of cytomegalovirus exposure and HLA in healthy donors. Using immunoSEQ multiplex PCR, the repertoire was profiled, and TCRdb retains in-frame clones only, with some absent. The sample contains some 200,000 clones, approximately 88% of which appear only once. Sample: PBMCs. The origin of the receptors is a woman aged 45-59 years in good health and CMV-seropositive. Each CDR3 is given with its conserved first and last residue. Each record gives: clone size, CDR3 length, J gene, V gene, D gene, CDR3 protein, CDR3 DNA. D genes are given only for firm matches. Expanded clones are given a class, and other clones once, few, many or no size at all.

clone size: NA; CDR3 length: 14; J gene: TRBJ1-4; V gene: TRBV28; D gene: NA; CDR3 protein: CASSFRSVSEKLFF; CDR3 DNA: TGTGCCAGCAGTTTTCGGTCTGTGAGCGAAAAACTGTTTTTT
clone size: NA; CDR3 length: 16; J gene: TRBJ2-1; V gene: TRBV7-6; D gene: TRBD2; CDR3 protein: CASSSRLAGANNEQFF; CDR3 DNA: TGTGCCAGCAGCTCTAGGCTAGCGGGGGCAAACAATGAGCAGTTCTTC
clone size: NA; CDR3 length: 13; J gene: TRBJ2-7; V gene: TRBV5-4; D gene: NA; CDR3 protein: CASSLRGSYEQYF; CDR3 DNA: TGTGCCAGCAGCTTGCGCGGCTCCTACGAGCAGTACTTC
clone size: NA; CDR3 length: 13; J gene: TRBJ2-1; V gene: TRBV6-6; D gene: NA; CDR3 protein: CASSQDYYNEQFF; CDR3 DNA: TGTGCCAGCAGTCAGGACTACTACAATGAGCAGTTCTTC
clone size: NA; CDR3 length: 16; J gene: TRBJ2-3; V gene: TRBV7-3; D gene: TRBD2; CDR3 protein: CASSRTSGGATDTQYF; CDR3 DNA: TGTGCCAGCAGCCGGACTAGCGGGGGGGCCACAGATACGCAGTATTTT
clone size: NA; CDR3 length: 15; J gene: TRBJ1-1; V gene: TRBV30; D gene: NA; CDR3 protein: CAWSVRGYMNTEAFF; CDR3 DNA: TGTGCCTGGAGTGTAAGGGGATATATGAACACTGAAGCTTTCTTT
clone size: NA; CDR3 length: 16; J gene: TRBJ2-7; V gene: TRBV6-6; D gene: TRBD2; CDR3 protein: CASSYLTSGGIYEQYF; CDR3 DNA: TGTGCCAGCAGTTACCTTACTAGCGGGGGTATTTACGAGCAGTACTTC
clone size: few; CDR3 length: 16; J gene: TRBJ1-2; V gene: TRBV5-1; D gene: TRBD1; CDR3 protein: CASSHGTGNLDYGYTF; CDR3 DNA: TGCGCCAGCAGCCACGGGACAGGGAATTTGGACTATGGCTACACCTTC
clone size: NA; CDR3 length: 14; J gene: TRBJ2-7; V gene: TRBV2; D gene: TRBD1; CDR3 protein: CASSGDRGSGEQYF; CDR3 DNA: TGTGCCAGCAGTGGGGACAGGGGGTCGGGGGAGCAGTACTTC
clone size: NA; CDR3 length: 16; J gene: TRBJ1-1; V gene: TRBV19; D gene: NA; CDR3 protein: CASSILETGIFTEAFF; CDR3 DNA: TGTGCCAGTAGTATACTCGAAACCGGTATTTTCACTGAAGCTTTCTTT
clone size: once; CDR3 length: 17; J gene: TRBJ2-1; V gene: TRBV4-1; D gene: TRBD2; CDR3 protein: CASSQGGAGGGYNEQFF; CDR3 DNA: TGCGCCAGCAGCCAAGGGGGGGCGGGGGGGGGCTACAATGAGCAGTTCTTC
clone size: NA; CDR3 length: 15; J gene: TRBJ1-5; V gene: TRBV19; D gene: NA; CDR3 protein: CASSIGYSRNQPQHF; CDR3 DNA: TGTGCCAGTAGTATAGGCTACTCCCGCAATCAGCCCCAGCATTTT
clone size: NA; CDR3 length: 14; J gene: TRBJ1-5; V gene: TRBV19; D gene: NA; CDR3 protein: CASSISGSNQPQHF; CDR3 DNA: TGTGCCAGTAGTATCTCGGGGAGCAATCAGCCCCAGCATTTT
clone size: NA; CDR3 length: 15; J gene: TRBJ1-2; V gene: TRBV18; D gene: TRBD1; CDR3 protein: CASSPSGQEINGYTF; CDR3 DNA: TGTGCCAGCTCACCGTCGGGACAGGAGATAAATGGCTACACCTTC
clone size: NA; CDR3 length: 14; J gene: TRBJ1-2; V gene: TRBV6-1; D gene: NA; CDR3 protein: CASSVKGQSGGYTF; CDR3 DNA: TGTGCCAGCAGTGTGAAAGGACAGAGCGGTGGCTACACCTTC
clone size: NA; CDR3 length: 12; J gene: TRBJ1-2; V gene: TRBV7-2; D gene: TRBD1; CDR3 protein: CASSLGQGRHTF; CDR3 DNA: TGTGCCAGCAGCTTAGGACAGGGACGTCACACCTTC
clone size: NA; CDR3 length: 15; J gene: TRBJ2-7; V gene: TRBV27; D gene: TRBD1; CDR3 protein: CASRSGTGRSYEQYF; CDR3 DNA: TGTGCCAGCAGATCCGGGACAGGGCGTTCCTACGAGCAGTACTTC
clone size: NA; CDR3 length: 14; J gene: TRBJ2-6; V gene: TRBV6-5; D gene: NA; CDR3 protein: CASRPRPGANVLTF; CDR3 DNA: TGTGCCAGCAGACCACGACCAGGAGCCAACGTCCTGACTTTC
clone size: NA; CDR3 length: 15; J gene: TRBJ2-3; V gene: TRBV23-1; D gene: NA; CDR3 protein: CASSQRRVGTDTQYF; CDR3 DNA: TGCGCCAGCAGTCAACGCAGGGTGGGCACAGATACGCAGTATTTT
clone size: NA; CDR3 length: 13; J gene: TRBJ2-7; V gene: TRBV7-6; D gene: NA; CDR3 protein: CASSPGLIGEQYF; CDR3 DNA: TGTGCCAGCAGCCCGGGTTTAATAGGAGAGCAGTACTTC
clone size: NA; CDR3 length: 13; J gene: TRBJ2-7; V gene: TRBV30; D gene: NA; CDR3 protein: CAWSGRQGGEQYF; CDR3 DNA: TGTGCCTGGAGTGGTCGGCAGGGGGGCGAGCAGTACTTC
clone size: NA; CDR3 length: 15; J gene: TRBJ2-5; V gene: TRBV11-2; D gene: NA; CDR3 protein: CASRFLAGGPETQYF; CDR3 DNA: TGTGCCAGCAGATTTTTAGCCGGGGGTCCAGAGACCCAGTACTTC
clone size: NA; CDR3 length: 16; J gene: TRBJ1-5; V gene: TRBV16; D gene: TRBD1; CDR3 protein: CASSRSGDRINQPQHF; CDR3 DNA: TGTGCCAGCAGCCGTTCCGGGGACAGGATCAATCAGCCCCAGCATTTT
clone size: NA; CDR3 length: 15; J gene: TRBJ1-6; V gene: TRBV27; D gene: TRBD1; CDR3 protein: CASATGVANNSPLHF; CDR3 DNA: TGTGCCAGCGCCACAGGGGTCGCCAATAATTCACCCCTCCACTTT
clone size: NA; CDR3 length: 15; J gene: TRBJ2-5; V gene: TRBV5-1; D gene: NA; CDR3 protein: CASSLGREIQETQYF; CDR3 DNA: TGCGCCAGCAGCTTGGGGAGAGAAATCCAAGAGACCCAGTACTTC
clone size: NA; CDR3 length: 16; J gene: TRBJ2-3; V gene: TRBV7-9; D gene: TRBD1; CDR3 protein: CASSPGQGADTDTQYF; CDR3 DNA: TGTGCCAGCAGCCCAGGACAGGGTGCTGACACAGATACGCAGTATTTT
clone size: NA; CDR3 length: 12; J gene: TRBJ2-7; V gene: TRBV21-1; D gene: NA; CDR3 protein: CASSKVGREQYF; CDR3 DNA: TGTGCCAGCAGCAAAGTTGGGCGAGAGCAGTACTTC
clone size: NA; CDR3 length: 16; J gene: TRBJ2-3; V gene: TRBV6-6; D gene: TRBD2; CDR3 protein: CASSGLAGGVTDTQYF; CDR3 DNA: TGTGCCAGCAGTGGACTAGCGGGGGGTGTAACAGATACGCAGTATTTT
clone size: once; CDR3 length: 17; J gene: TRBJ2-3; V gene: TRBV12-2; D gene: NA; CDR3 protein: CASRLAGLAGLPDTQYF; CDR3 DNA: TGTGCAAGTCGCTTAGCGGGACTAGCGGGGTTGCCAGATACGCAGTATTTT